What follows are 21 T cell receptor beta chains derived from one specimen sequenced in a study of human T cells and chemical hapten exposure. Sample time point: healthy volunteer bleed at 2 weeks. Total RNA was isolated from unfractionated whole blood. TCRdb fed the RACE reads into MiXCR, producing one record per CDR3 protein. The sample lists approximately 90,000 distinct CDR3 sequences, approximately 9% occurring once. The sequencing sample was made of whole blood. These receptor sequences come from a female donor in good health. Some clones in this sample may be carry-over from other donors' samples.

In this sample, this clonotype turned up many times. The chain uses TRBV30 and TRBJ2-6, with D hard to call. The germline V gene has CDR1 GTSNPN and CDR2 SVGIG (reference sequence). CDR3 length: 14 residues. The V gene lost 5 bases and the J gene lost 1 base, with 9 bases spanning the gap. CDR3 DNA sequence: TGTGCCTGGGATCTGACGTCTGGGGCCAACGTCCTGACTTTC. Amino acids: CAWDLTSGANVLTF.

This clonotype occurred a few times. The rearrangement joins TRBV7-9 to TRBJ2-4, with D possibly matching TRBD2 (6 bases). There are 16 residues in the CDR3. V lost 4 bases, J lost 7 bases, and 20 bases lay in between. Germline loops: CDR1 SEHNR, CDR2 FQNEAQ (reference sequence). In DNA, the CDR3 is TGTGCCAGCAGCTCCCGGTCCGGAGGGGTTTTCAACATTCAGTACTTC. It yields the protein CASSSRSGGVFNIQYF.

The chain employs TRBV20-1 and TRBJ1-3; the match to TRBD1 covers 9 bases. Germline V gene sequence: CDR1 DFQATT, CDR2 SNEGSKA (reference sequence). V lost 5 bases and J lost 2; bases outside the gene matches: 4. The CDR3 runs to 14 residues. Here the CDR3 DNA reads TGCAGTGCTTCCCGGACAGGGGCTGGAAACACCATATATTTT. This codes for CSASRTGAGNTIYF.

A few counts support this clonotype. The rearrangement joins TRBV5-4 to TRBJ2-6, with 9 bases aligning to TRBD1. Per germline, CDR1 SGHNT and CDR2 YYREEE (reference sequence). After removal of 4 bases from V and 4 bases from J, the junction contained 9 bases not matched to a gene. The CDR3 has 17 residues. The DNA of the CDR3 is TGTGCCAGCAGCGGGGGGACAGGGAGATCCGGGGCCAACGTCCTGACTTTC. Translating it yields CASSGGTGRSGANVLTF. The variable domain in full, completed from reference TRBV5-4 and TRBJ2-6, reads ETGVTQSPTHLIKTRGQQVTLRCSSQSGHNTVSWYQQALGQGPQFIFQYYREEENGRGNFPPRFSGLQFPNYSSELNVNALELDDSALYLCASSGGTGRSGANVLTFGAGSRLTVL.

This chain links TRBV6-1 with TRBJ2-7; D ambiguous. Trimming removed 1 base at V and 4 bases at J, with 5 bases between. The CDR3 sequence is 12 residues long. Germline CDR1 MNHNS, CDR2 SASEGT. In DNA, the CDR3 is TGTGCCAGCAGTGAAGTGGGGTACGAGCAGTACTTC. Its protein product is CASSEVGYEQYF.

This clonotype has at least ten counts. The chain joins TRBV7-3 to TRBJ2-3; tentative D call: TRBD2 (6 bases). Germline CDR1 SGHTA, CDR2 FQGTGA. This CDR3 has 15 residues. Trimming pared 2 bases from V and 3 bases from J, leaving 12 bases between. The CDR3 DNA reads as TGTGCCAGCAGCTTAGAAGGAGGGCCAACAGATACGCAGTATTTT. This sequence encodes CASSLEGGPTDTQYF.

V usage is TRBV28 and J usage is TRBJ2-7; D may be TRBD1 or TRBD2 (5 bases each). Between the trimmed V and J ends, which lost 5 bases and 6 bases, there was a span of 14 bases. There are 13 residues in the CDR3. Germline loops: CDR1 MDHEN, CDR2 SYDVKM. The CDR3 region is CASSPTRGPEQYF. The CDR3 DNA reads as TGTGCCAGCAGTCCCACAAGGGGACCCGAGCAGTACTTC.

The chain combines TRBV29-1 with TRBJ2-1; D gene uncertain. The CDR3 length is 15 residues. The germline V gene encodes CDR1 SQVTM and CDR2 ANQGSEA. With 6 bases removed from V and 1 base from J, the gap between germline ends came to 16 bases. CDR3 nucleotides: TGCAGCGTCCCCCGCCCGGGTGTATCCTACAATGAGCAGTTCTTC. This translates into CSVPRPGVSYNEQFF.

V is TRBV5-1 and J is TRBJ2-2; D is unresolved. The CDR3 covers 15 residues. Germline CDR1 and CDR2: SGHRS and YFSETQ. V gave up 0 bases and J gave up 2 bases, with 8 bases separating them. This CDR3 is CASSLALRNTGELFF. CDR3 sequence (DNA): TGCGCCAGCAGCTTGGCACTCAGAAACACCGGGGAGCTGTTTTTT. Full variable domain (outside the CDR3, taken from reference TRBV5-1 and TRBJ2-2): KAGVTQTPRYLIKTRGQQVTLSCSPISGHRSVSWYQQTPGQGLQFLFEYFSETQRNKGNFPGRFSGRQFSNSRSEMNVSTLELGDSALYLCASSLALRNTGELFFGEGSRLTVL.

CDR3 sequence (DNA): TGTGCCAGCAGCAGGGGGGCGGGACGTTCCTACGAGCAGTACTTC. It yields the protein CASSRGAGRSYEQYF. The rearrangement links TRBV3-1 to TRBJ2-7; D possibly uses TRBD1 or TRBD2 (6 bases each). The CDR3 loop spans 15 amino acids. Per germline, CDR1 LGHDT and CDR2 YNNKEL (reference sequence). With 5 bases removed from V and 1 base from J, the gap between germline ends came to 15 bases.

Many counts were recorded for this clonotype. The rearrangement uses TRBV10-3 and TRBJ1-1; D is uncertain. Between the trimmed V and J ends, which lost 8 bases and 4 bases, there was a span of 14 bases. Germline V gives CDR1 ENHRY, CDR2 SYGVKD. This CDR3 spans 13 amino acids. DNA for the CDR3: TGTGCCATCGGAAATAGGGAGGGCACTGAAGCTTTCTTT. This gives the protein CAIGNREGTEAFF.

J is TRBJ1-3 and V is TRBV6-5; D gene uncertain. V was cut by 6 bases and J by 0 bases, with 12 bases left in between. Per the germline V gene, CDR1 is MNHEY and CDR2 is SVGAGI. There are 15 residues in the CDR3. DNA for the CDR3: TGTGCCAGCAGAGCTCCCCGGCCCTCTGGAAACACCATATATTTT. This codes for CASRAPRPSGNTIYF.

The J gene is TRBJ1-5, the V gene TRBV27; D gene uncertain. The ends were cut back, 3 bases at V and 2 bases at J, with 11 bases in the middle. The CDR3 spans 15 residues. Germline lookup yields CDR1 MNHEY and CDR2 SMNVEV (reference sequence). In DNA, the CDR3 is TGTGCCAGCAGTTTCAACCCGGACGGCAATCAGCCCCAGCATTTT. Amino acids: CASSFNPDGNQPQHF.

The chain joins TRBV7-8 to TRBJ2-3; TRBD1 is a possible D gene (6 bases). CDR3 size: 16 residues. V was cut by 5 bases and J by 6 bases, with 21 bases left in between. Looked up from germline, CDR1 is SGHVS and CDR2 is FQNEAQ. The CDR3, as DNA: TGTGCCAGCAGCCGCAGGGACACGAGAAGGTCCGATACGCAGTATTTT. This translates into CASSRRDTRRSDTQYF.

This clonotype was counted only a few times. The chain carries TRBV15 and TRBJ1-1; 7 bases map to TRBD1. Germline lookup yields CDR1 LNHNV and CDR2 YYDKDF (reference sequence). The CDR3 covers 15 residues. V lost 3 bases and J lost 9; bases outside the gene matches: 13. The CDR3 reads CATSRDRQGRRKAFF. CDR3 bases: TGTGCCACCAGCAGGGATAGACAGGGACGTCGAAAAGCTTTCTTT.

This clonotype was detected many times. The chain is built from TRBV6-1 and TRBJ1-1, with D tentatively TRBD1 (5 bases). Germline CDR1 is MNHNS and CDR2 is SASEGT. V was trimmed by 10 bases and J by 0 bases, leaving 15 bases between them. This CDR3 comprises 14 residues. The CDR3 DNA reads TGTGCCACCTTCGACAGAGATATGAACACTGAAGCTTTCTTT. Its translation: CATFDRDMNTEAFF.

This clonotype occurred a few times. The V call is TRBV12-3 or TRBV12-4, the J call TRBJ2-7; D possibly matches TRBD1 or TRBD2 (5 bases each). The CDR3 has 13 amino acids. V lost 7 bases and J lost 7, with 17 bases in between. The CDR3: CASKKPGPREQYF. For the CDR3, the DNA is TGTGCCAGCAAGAAACCGGGGCCCCGGGAGCAGTACTTC.

This clonotype was counted a few times. This rearrangement joins TRBV14 to TRBJ1-6; TRBD1 agrees at 7 bases. The germline V gene encodes CDR1 SGHDN and CDR2 FVKESK. Unmatched junction bases numbered 9, after V lost 4 bases and J lost 9 bases. The CDR3 runs 15 residues. Here the CDR3 DNA reads TGTGCCAGCAGCCTTACAGGGGATGGTATTTCACCCCTCCACTTT. Protein sequence: CASSLTGDGISPLHF.

This clonotype was detected only a few times. The genes are TRBV7-3 and TRBJ2-1; D is possibly TRBD2 (6 bases). The CDR3 is made up of 13 amino acids. The V gene lost 4 bases and the J gene lost 6 bases, with 10 bases spanning the gap. Per germline, CDR1 SGHTA and CDR2 FQGTGA. The CDR3 is CASSYGTLNEQFF. As DNA, the CDR3 is TGTGCCAGCAGCTACGGGACTCTCAATGAGCAGTTCTTC.

V is TRBV10-3 and J is TRBJ1-2; tentatively, D is TRBD1 (5 bases). V lost 0 bases and J lost 2, with 10 bases in between. This CDR3 spans 15 amino acids. Germline V gene sequence: CDR1 ENHRY, CDR2 SYGVKD. CDR3 DNA: TGTGCCATCAGTGAGTCTGGGACGGGAAACTATGGCTACACCTTC. It specifies CAISESGTGNYGYTF.

For this clonotype: Given a much more abundant clone one base away, this may be a read error. In this CDR3 the conserved last residue, phenylalanine or tryptophan, is missing, so a read error is likely. The genes are TRBV6-2 or TRBV6-3 and TRBJ2-7; no clear D. The germline CDR1 and CDR2 sequences are MNHEY and SVGEGT. Trimming removed 6 bases from V and 2 bases from J, with 14 bases in between. The CDR3 consists of 14 residues. This CDR3 is CASSTSFLTYEQYL. CDR3 sequence (DNA): TGTGCCAGCAGCACCTCCTTCCTGACCTACGAGCAGTACTTG.